The clone carrying this T cell receptor (beta chain) was recorded once. This CDR3 spans 13 amino acids. Germline CDR1 and CDR2: SNHLY and FYNNEI. J was trimmed by 7 bases and V by 8 bases; bases with no gene match: 9. These data originate in a study of blood T cell repertoires in COVID-19. Study at large: The United States, Italy and Spain supplied acute and convalescent COVID-19 samples. The cDNA or gDNA used as material had been derived from T cells, B-cell-depleted T cells, or PBMCs.

In the original analysis: Estimates of nucleated cell counts were drawn from the amplification of reference gene primers. Sequencing was performed with immunoSEQ multiplex PCR; in TCRdb, only in-frame clones are kept and a portion is missing. V and J calls and clone size come straight from that table; D and trimming were deduced from the DNA. The table records 200,000 to 250,000 clones, 83% of them present only once. This receptor was taken from a woman in her 50s with acute or convalescent COVID-19. The V and J genes are TRBV2 and TRBJ1-1, with 8 bases that match TRBD1. Sequenced sample: peripheral blood. The chain's CDR3 is CASCEQGVLEAFF. Written as DNA, the CDR3 is TGTGCCAGCTGCGAACAGGGGGTACTTGAAGCTTTCTTT.